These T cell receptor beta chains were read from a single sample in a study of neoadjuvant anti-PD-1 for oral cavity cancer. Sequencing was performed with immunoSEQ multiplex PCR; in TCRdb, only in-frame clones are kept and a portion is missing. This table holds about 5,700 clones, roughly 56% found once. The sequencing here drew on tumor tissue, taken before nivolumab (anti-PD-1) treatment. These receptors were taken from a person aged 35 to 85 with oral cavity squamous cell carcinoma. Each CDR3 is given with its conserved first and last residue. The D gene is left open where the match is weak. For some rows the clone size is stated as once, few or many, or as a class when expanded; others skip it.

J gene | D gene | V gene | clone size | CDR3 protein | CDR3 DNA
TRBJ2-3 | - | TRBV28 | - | CASRADSVVYTQYF | TGTGCCAGCAGGGCGGACTCGGTCGTGTATACGCAGTATTTT
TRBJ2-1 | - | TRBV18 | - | CASSLTRDFAFF | TGTGCCAGCTCACTTACTAGAGATTTTGCGTTCTTC
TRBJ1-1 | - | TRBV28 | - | CASSLPGNTEAFF | TGTGCCAGCAGTCTCCCGGGTAACACTGAAGCTTTCTTT
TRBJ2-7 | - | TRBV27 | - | CASSREPSALGYEQYF | TGTGCCAGCAGCCGGGAGCCTAGCGCCCTAGGCTACGAGCAGTACTTC
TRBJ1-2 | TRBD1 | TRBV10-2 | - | CASMERDRGRNYGYTF | TGCGCCAGCATGGAGAGGGACAGGGGGCGGAACTATGGCTACACCTTC
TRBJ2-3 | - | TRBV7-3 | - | CASSEGAGRADTQYF | TGTGCCAGCAGCGAAGGGGCCGGACGGGCAGATACGCAGTATTTT
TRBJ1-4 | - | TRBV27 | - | CASSRRPNSGMANEKLFF | TGTGCCAGCAGCCGCAGACCAAACTCAGGGATGGCTAATGAAAAACTGTTTTTT
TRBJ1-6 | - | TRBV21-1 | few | CASADAGGGSPLHF | TGTGCCAGCGCGGACGCAGGAGGAGGTTCACCCCTCCACTTT
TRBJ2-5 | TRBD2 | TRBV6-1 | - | CASRHSGEETQYF | TGTGCCAGCAGGCACAGCGGGGAAGAGACCCAGTACTTC
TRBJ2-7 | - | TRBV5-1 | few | CASSFGAAGDEQYF | TGCGCCAGCAGCTTCGGGGCCGCCGGGGACGAGCAGTACTTC
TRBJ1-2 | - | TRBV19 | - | CASSVLPPGSYTF | TGTGCCAGTAGTGTCCTCCCCCCGGGATCTTACACCTTC
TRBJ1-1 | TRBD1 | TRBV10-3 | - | CAISIGTDHTEAFF | TGTGCCATCAGCATCGGGACAGACCACACTGAAGCTTTCTTT
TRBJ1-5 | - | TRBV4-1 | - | CASSQEGGNNQPQHF | TGCGCCAGCAGCCAAGAGGGGGGGAACAATCAGCCCCAGCATTTT
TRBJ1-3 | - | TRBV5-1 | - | CASSQGSGNTIYF | TGCGCCAGCAGCCAGGGCTCTGGAAACACCATATATTTT
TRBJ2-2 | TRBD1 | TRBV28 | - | CASSLGKWWTGGTGELFF | TGTGCCAGCAGTTTAGGAAAATGGTGGACAGGGGGTACCGGGGAGCTGTTTTTT
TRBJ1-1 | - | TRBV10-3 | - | CAITRAMNTEAFF | TGTGCCATCACGAGGGCAATGAACACTGAAGCTTTCTTT
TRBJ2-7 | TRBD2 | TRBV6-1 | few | CASSPGGAVGEQYF | TGTGCCAGCAGTCCGGGAGGGGCCGTCGGCGAGCAGTACTTC
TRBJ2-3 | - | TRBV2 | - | CASTREAGSTDTQYF | TGTGCCAGCACTCGGGAAGCGGGTAGCACAGATACGCAGTATTTT
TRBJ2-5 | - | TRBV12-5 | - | CASGRTSAQETQYF | TGTGCTAGTGGACGTACTAGTGCACAAGAGACCCAGTACTTC
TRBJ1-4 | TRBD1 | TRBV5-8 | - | CASSLALGTGNEKLFF | TGTGCCAGCAGCTTGGCCCTCGGGACAGGGAATGAAAAACTGTTTTTT
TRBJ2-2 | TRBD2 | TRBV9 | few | CASSLTSGRANGELFF | TGTGCCAGCAGCCTGACTAGCGGGAGGGCTAACGGGGAGCTGTTTTTT
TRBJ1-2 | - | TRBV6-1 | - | CASSLNNRALGYTF | TGTGCCAGCAGTTTGAATAACAGGGCTCTAGGCTACACCTTC
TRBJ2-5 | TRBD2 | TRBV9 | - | CASSEGTSGGQETQYF | TGTGCCAGCAGCGAGGGGACTAGCGGAGGACAAGAGACCCAGTACTTC
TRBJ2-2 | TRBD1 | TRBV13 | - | CASSPRGTGHTGELFF | TGTGCCAGCAGCCCCCGGGGGACAGGGCACACCGGGGAGCTGTTTTTT
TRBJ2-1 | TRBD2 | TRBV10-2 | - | CASGPLSGGRFNEQFF | TGCGCCAGCGGCCCCCTGTCGGGGGGGCGTTTTAATGAGCAGTTCTTC
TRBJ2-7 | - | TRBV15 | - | CATSREATGETYEQYF | TGTGCCACCAGCAGAGAAGCGACCGGGGAAACCTACGAGCAGTACTTC
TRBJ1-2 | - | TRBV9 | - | CASSVEWGGYTF | TGTGCCAGCAGCGTAGAGTGGGGGGGCTACACCTTC
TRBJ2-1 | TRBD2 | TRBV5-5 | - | CASSSTSGSSAEQFF | TGTGCCAGCAGCTCCACTAGCGGGTCCTCAGCGGAGCAGTTCTTC
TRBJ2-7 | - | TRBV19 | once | CASSIGGGYEQYF | TGTGCCAGTAGTATCGGGGGCGGTTACGAGCAGTACTTC
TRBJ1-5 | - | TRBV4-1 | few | CASSRQGNQPQHF | TGCGCCAGCAGCCGTCAGGGTAATCAGCCCCAGCATTTT
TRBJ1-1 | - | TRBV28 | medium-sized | CASSNRETGRTEAFF | TGTGCCAGCAGTAATAGGGAGACAGGTCGGACTGAAGCTTTCTTT
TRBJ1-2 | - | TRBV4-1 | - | CASSQGVTASYGYTF | TGCGCCAGCAGCCAAGGTGTAACAGCTTCCTATGGCTACACCTTC
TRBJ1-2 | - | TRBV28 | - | CASSLRDGLSHTF | TGTGCCAGCAGTTTAAGGGACGGACTTAGTCACACCTTC
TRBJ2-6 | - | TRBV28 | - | CASSFLPGRSSGANVLTF | TGTGCCAGCAGTTTTCTACCAGGCCGAAGCTCTGGGGCCAACGTCCTGACTTTC
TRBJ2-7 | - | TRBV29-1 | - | CSVEGGGGYEQYF | TGCAGCGTTGAAGGAGGGGGGGGGTACGAGCAGTACTTC
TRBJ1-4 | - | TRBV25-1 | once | CASSEVGGASEKLFF | TGTGCCAGCAGTGAAGTGGGAGGAGCTTCTGAAAAACTGTTTTTT
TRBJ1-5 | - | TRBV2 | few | CASSEFQGNQPQHF | TGTGCCAGCAGTGAATTCCAGGGGAATCAGCCCCAGCATTTT
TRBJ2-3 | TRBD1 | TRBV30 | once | CAWRGTGFTDTQYF | TGTGCCTGGAGGGGGACAGGGTTCACAGATACGCAGTATTTT
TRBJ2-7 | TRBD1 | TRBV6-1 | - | CASGTAYEQYF | TGTGCCAGCGGGACAGCCTACGAGCAGTACTTC
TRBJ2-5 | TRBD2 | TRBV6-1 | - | CASSEGAGSGGMQTQYF | TGTGCCAGCAGTGAAGGGGCTGGAAGCGGGGGGATGCAGACCCAGTACTTC
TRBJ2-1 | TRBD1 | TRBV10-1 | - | CASSESTGGYNEQFF | TGCGCCAGCAGTGAGTCTACAGGGGGCTACAATGAGCAGTTCTTC
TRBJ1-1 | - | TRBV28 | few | CASSRILPNENTEAFF | TGTGCCAGCAGTCGGATCCTACCAAATGAGAACACTGAAGCTTTCTTT
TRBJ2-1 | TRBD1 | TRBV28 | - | CASSETGQGTYNEQFF | TGTGCCAGCAGTGAAACTGGACAGGGGACTTACAATGAGCAGTTCTTC
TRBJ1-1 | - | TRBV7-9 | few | CASSLYSGGLNTEAFF | TGTGCCAGCAGCTTATATTCGGGCGGTTTGAACACTGAAGCTTTCTTT
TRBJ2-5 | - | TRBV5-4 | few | CASSLVRGLGQETQYF | TGTGCCAGCAGCTTGGTCAGGGGTTTGGGGCAAGAGACCCAGTACTTC
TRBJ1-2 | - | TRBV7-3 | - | CASSLQGSDGYTF | TGTGCCAGCAGCTTACAGGGAAGCGACGGCTACACCTTC
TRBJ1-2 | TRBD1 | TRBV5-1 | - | CASSSGQFYGYTF | TGCGCCAGCAGCTCGGGACAGTTCTATGGCTACACCTTC
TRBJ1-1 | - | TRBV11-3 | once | CASSLDFRGRDTEAFF | TGTGCCAGCAGCTTAGATTTCCGGGGGCGGGACACTGAAGCTTTCTTT
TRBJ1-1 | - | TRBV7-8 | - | CASSQGTGAEAFF | TGTGCCAGCAGCCAAGGGACGGGGGCTGAAGCTTTCTTT
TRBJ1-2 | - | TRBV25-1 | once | CATRRGLLNTF | TGTGCCACCCGGAGGGGCCTTCTAAACACCTTC
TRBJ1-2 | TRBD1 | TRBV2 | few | CASSDLQGISYGYTF | TGTGCCAGCAGTGATCTACAGGGGATAAGCTATGGCTACACCTTC
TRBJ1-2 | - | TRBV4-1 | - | CASSQGPRPAYGYTF | TGCGCCAGCAGCCAAGGGCCCAGGCCTGCCTATGGCTACACCTTC
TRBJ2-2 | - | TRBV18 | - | CASSPQDRNTGELFF | TGTGCCAGCTCCCCTCAAGACAGGAACACCGGGGAGCTGTTTTTT
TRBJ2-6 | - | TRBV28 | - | CASSSRASGANVLTF | TGTGCCAGCAGTTCCAGGGCGTCTGGGGCCAACGTCCTGACTTTC
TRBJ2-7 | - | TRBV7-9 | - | CASSLGDNRIGLYEQYF | TGTGCCAGCAGCTTAGGGGACAACAGGATAGGTCTCTACGAGCAGTACTTC
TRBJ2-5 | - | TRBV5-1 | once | CASGSGFIETQYF | TGCGCCAGCGGAAGTGGGTTTATCGAGACCCAGTACTTC
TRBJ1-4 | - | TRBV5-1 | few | CASRTGTKLFF | TGCGCCAGCAGAACAGGAACAAAACTGTTTTTT
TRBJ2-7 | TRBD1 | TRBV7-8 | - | CASSLVEGTGFFEQYF | TGTGCCAGCAGCTTAGTCGAGGGGACAGGATTTTTCGAGCAGTACTTC